These 20 T cell receptor beta chains were sequenced from one sample in a study of identical twins. MiXCR, applied by TCRdb to the 5' RACE reads, yields one record per CDR3 protein. The sample has approximately 230,000 distinct CDR3 sequences; 6.5% to 8% are singletons. These data also featured in a second study, about T cells expressing NK-cell markers.

The specimen sequenced was CD8+ T cells sorted from blood. Receptors originate from a woman aged 18-29 years in good health.

This clonotype was recorded a few times. CDR3 DNA sequence: TGTGCCAGCAGCGTAGAAAAGATGGGACTAGCGGTTAGCACAGATACGCAGTATTTT. It codes for CASSVEKMGLAVSTDTQYF. This chain connects TRBV9 to TRBJ2-3, with 11 bases matching TRBD2. This CDR3 is built from 19 residues. Trimming took 0 bases from V and 0 from J; bases not matched to a gene: 9. CDR1 and CDR2 from the germline V gene are SGDLS and YYNGEE.

This clonotype came up many times. This chain joins TRBV5-1 and TRBJ2-7; no clear D gene. The CDR3 contains 12 residues. CDR1 is SGHRS, CDR2 YFSETQ, per germline. V was cut by 3 bases and J by 3 bases, with 7 bases left in between. As DNA, the CDR3 is TGCGCCAGCAGCTCCAACGACTACGAGCAGTACTTC. The encoded protein is CASSSNDYEQYF.

This clonotype has a count of ten or more. The V and J genes are TRBV20-1 and TRBJ1-2; no definite D call. V was clipped by 0 bases and J by 0 bases, with 8 bases between them. Per the germline V gene, CDR1 is DFQATT and CDR2 is SNEGSKA (reference sequence). The CDR3 loop spans 14 amino acids. The DNA of the CDR3 is TGCAGTGCTAGAGAGTTGGGATCTAACTATGGCTACACCTTC. Protein: CSARELGSNYGYTF.

This clonotype was found many times. The CDR3 region has the DNA TGTGCCAGCAGCCACTCCGGGACCCAGCAAGAGACCCAGTACTTC. This translates into CASSHSGTQQETQYF. The rearrangement joins TRBV7-9 to TRBJ2-5; D tentatively reads TRBD1 or TRBD2 (5 bases each). There are 15 residues in the CDR3. Trimming took 5 bases from V and 2 from J, leaving 15 bases between them. Germline CDR1 reads SEHNR; CDR2 reads FQNEAQ (reference sequence).

This clonotype was observed at least ten times. The V call is TRBV9, the J call TRBJ2-1; 7 bases agree with TRBD2. The V gene's germline CDR1 is SGDLS and CDR2 YYNGEE. CDR3 length: 16 amino acids. The V and J ends lost 4 bases and 0 bases, in that order; junction bases with no gene match: 7. In DNA, the CDR3 is TGTGCCAGCAGCCCATGGGGGGGGAGCTCCTACAATGAGCAGTTCTTC. It codes for CASSPWGGSSYNEQFF.

This clonotype was detected ten times or more. This chain joins TRBV9 and TRBJ2-2, with TRBD1 matching over 7 bases. The CDR3 covers 17 residues. Losses at the gene ends were 2 bases for V and 0 bases for J; bases not matched to a gene: 7. Germline values: CDR1 SGDLS, CDR2 YYNGEE. This CDR3 is CASSVPQGLPNTGELFF. The CDR3 coding sequence is TGTGCCAGCAGCGTGCCACAGGGGCTTCCGAACACCGGGGAGCTGTTTTTT.

The rearrangement joins TRBV27 to TRBJ1-1; D remains ambiguous. V lost 7 bases and J 1 base, leaving 10 bases between the germline ends. The CDR3 contains 13 residues. Germline values: CDR1 MNHEY, CDR2 SMNVEV (reference sequence). CDR3 amino acids: CASTGPGNTEAFF. The DNA for the CDR3 is TGTGCCAGCACCGGACCGGGGAACACTGAAGCTTTCTTT.

V gene TRBV12-3 or TRBV12-4 combines with J gene TRBJ2-5; 14 bases are a match to TRBD2. The CDR3 has 15 residues. The V and J ends lost 4 bases and 5 bases, in that order; junction bases with no gene match: 3. The CDR3 DNA reads TGTGCCAGCAGTTGGGGACTAGCGGGAGCGGAGACCCAGTACTTC. It encodes CASSWGLAGAETQYF.

This clonotype was counted between two and nine times. The chain employs TRBV11-2 and TRBJ2-1, with 9 bases identical to TRBD1. This CDR3 comprises 14 residues. Trimming cost V 6 bases and J 9 bases; bases outside gene matches: 9. Germline CDR1 and CDR2: SGHAT and FQNNGV. The CDR3 bases are TGTGCCAGCAGTTTTGGACAGGGGTCGGGTGAGCAGTTCTTC. Translated, it gives CASSFGQGSGEQFF. The entire variable domain, with the rest obtained from reference TRBV11-2 and TRBJ2-1, is as follows: EAGVAQSPRYKIIEKRQSVAFWCNPISGHATLYWYQQILGQGPKLLIQFQNNGVVDDSQLPKDRFSAERLKGVDSTLKIQPAKLEDSAVYLCASSFGQGSGEQFFGPGTRLTVL.

This clonotype was found a few times. The chain uses TRBV9 and TRBJ1-4, with D uncertain. The CDR3 runs 17 residues. Germline V lookup: CDR1 SGDLS, CDR2 YYNGEE. Between the trimmed V and J ends, which lost 3 bases and 4 bases, there was a span of 19 bases. CDR3 in amino acids: CASSASPPGSHNEKLFF. The CDR3 DNA is TGTGCCAGCAGCGCCTCTCCCCCGGGCAGCCATAATGAAAAACTGTTTTTT.

This clonotype was picked up many times. This chain connects TRBV19 to TRBJ2-1, with 7 bases lining up with TRBD2. This CDR3 is 19 amino acids long. J was trimmed by 3 bases and V by 6 bases; bases with no gene match: 20. Germline assignment: CDR1 LNHDA and CDR2 SQIVND (reference sequence). CDR3 residues: CASSKTGLVASGNYNEQFF. Written as DNA, the CDR3 is TGTGCCAGTAGCAAAACGGGGTTGGTGGCTAGCGGAAACTACAATGAGCAGTTCTTC.

This clonotype was recorded a few times. This chain joins TRBV11-2 and TRBJ1-4; unclear D gene. This CDR3 is 14 amino acids long. Trimming left V 2 bases short and J 1 base short, with 5 bases between. Germline values: CDR1 SGHAT, CDR2 FQNNGV. The CDR3 sequence: CASSLWGTNEKLFF. The CDR3 nucleotides are TGTGCCAGCAGCTTATGGGGAACTAATGAAAAACTGTTTTTT.

This clonotype was counted at least ten times. The chain recombines TRBV12-3 or TRBV12-4 with TRBJ1-2, with unresolved D. V lost 3 bases and J 6 bases, leaving 2 bases between the germline ends. The CDR3 runs to 10 residues. CDR3 coding DNA: TGTGCCAGCAGTTTTCATGGCTACACCTTC. Amino acids: CASSFHGYTF.

This clonotype was observed a handful of times. The chain couples TRBV29-1 to TRBJ1-1; a weak D match, TRBD1 (6 bases). The germline V gene encodes CDR1 SQVTM and CDR2 ANQGSEA. V lost 4 bases, J lost 7 bases, and 10 bases lay in between. The CDR3 has 11 residues. This CDR3 is CSVAGANEAFF. CDR3 nucleotides: TGCAGCGTTGCAGGGGCGAATGAAGCTTTCTTT.

The chain has TRBV27 and TRBJ1-2; TRBD1 agrees at 11 bases. The V segment lost 9 bases and the J segment 5 bases; nucleotides outside the gene matches: 5. The CDR3 covers 13 residues. Looked up from germline, CDR1 is MNHEY and CDR2 is SMNVEV (reference sequence). The DNA for the CDR3 is TGTGCCAGTTGGACAGGGGGCCTATATGGCTACACCTTC. This gives the protein CASWTGGLYGYTF.

There are a few counts of this clonotype. The chain is built from TRBV27 and TRBJ2-1, with 7 bases matching TRBD2. This CDR3 region has 12 residues. The germline gives CDR1 MNHEY, CDR2 SMNVEV (reference sequence). V shed 5 bases and J 8 bases; nucleotides not matched to a gene: 3. Here the CDR3 DNA reads TGTGCCAGCAGTGGCGGGGGATATGAGCAGTTCTTC. This gives the protein CASSGGGYEQFF.

The genes are TRBV10-3 and TRBJ1-2; the match to TRBD1 covers 10 bases. The junction had 17 bases not matched to a gene; V was cut back by 11 bases and J by 2 bases. Germline CDR1 reads ENHRY; CDR2 reads SYGVKD. The CDR3 is 17 amino acids. The CDR3 region is CAVAETPGQGSNYGYTF. The CDR3 DNA reads as TGTGCCGTCGCCGAGACACCGGGACAGGGGAGCAACTATGGCTACACCTTC.

This clonotype came up a few times. CDR3 nucleotide sequence: TGTGCCAGCAGCTTAATGGCCAGGAAGGCAGAGACCCAGTACTTC. It is translated as CASSLMARKAETQYF. The chain is built from TRBV12-3 or TRBV12-4 and TRBJ2-5; D ambiguous. Trimming removed 6 bases at V and 4 bases at J, with 18 bases between. This CDR3 spans 15 amino acids.

This clonotype has only a few counts. V and J are TRBV7-6 and TRBJ2-3; maybe TRBD1 (5 bases). V lost 5 bases to trimming and J lost 0 bases, with 15 bases between them. The CDR3 covers 16 residues. Germline values: CDR1 SGHVS, CDR2 FNYEAQ. The CDR3 sequence is CASSRFDSSSTDTQYF. The CDR3 DNA reads as TGTGCCAGCAGCCGATTCGACAGTTCTAGCACAGATACGCAGTATTTT.

The genes are TRBV5-1 and TRBJ2-1, with TRBD2 matching over 13 bases. The V gene's germline CDR1 is SGHRS and CDR2 YFSETQ. This CDR3 has 15 amino acids. V shed 4 bases and J 8 bases; nucleotides not matched to a gene: 6. Written as DNA, the CDR3 is TGCGCCAGCAGCGTTACTAGCGGGGGGGCCTATGAGCAGTTCTTC. The encoded protein is CASSVTSGGAYEQFF.